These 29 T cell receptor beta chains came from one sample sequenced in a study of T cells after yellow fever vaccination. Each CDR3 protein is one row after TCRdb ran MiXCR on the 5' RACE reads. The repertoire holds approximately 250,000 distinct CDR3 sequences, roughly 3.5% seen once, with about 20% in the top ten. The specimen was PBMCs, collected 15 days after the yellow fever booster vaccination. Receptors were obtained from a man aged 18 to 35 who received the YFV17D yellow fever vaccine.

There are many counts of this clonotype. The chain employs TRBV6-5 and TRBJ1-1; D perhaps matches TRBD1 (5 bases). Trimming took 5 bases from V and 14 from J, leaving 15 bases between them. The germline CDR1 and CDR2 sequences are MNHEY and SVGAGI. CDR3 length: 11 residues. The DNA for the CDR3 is TGTGCCAGCAGTCAAGGACACGCTGCCTTCTTT. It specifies CASSQGHAAFF.

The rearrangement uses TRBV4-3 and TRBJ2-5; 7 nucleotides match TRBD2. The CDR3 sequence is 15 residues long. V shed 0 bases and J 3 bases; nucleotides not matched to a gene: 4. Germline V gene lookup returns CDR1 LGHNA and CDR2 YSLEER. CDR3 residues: CASSQDVLAEETQYF. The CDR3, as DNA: TGCGCCAGCAGCCAAGACGTTCTAGCGGAAGAGACCCAGTACTTC.

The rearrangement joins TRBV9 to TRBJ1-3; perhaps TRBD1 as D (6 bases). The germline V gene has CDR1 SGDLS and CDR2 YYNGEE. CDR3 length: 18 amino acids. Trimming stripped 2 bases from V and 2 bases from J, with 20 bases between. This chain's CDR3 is CASSVFPEAGTTGNTIYF. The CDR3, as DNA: TGTGCCAGCAGCGTGTTCCCCGAAGCAGGGACAACTGGAAACACCATATATTTT.

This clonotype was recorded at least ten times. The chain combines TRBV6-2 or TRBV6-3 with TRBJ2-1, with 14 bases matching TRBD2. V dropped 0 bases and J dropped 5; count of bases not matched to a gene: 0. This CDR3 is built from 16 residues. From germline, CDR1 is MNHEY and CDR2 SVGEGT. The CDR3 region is CASSYSTSGGDNEQFF. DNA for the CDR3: TGTGCCAGCAGTTACTCGACTAGCGGGGGGGACAATGAGCAGTTCTTC.

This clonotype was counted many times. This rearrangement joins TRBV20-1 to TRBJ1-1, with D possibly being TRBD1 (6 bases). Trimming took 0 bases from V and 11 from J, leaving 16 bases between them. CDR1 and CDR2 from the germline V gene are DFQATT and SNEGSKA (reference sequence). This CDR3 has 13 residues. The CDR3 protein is CSARDRLQGLAFF. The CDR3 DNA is TGCAGTGCTAGAGATCGGCTACAGGGTCTGGCTTTCTTT.

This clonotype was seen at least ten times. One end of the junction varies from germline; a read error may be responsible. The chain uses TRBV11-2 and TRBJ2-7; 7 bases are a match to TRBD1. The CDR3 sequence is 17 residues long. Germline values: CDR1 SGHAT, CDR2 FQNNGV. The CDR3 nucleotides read TGTGCCAGCAGCCTAGACAGGGCGAGATCCAGGTCCTACGAGCAGTACTTC. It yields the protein CASSLDRARSRSYEQYF.

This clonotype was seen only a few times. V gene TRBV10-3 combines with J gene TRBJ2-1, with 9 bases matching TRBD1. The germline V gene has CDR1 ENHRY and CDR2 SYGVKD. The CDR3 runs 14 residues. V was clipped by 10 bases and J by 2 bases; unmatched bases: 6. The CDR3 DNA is TGTGCCACAACGGGGGACAGGGCCTACAATGAGCAGTTCTTC. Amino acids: CATTGDRAYNEQFF.

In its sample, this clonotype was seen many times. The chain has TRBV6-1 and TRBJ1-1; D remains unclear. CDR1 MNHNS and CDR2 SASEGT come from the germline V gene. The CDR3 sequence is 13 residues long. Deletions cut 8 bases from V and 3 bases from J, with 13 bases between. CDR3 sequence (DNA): TGTGCCAGCGTCGAAGGCGCATACACTGAAGCTTTCTTT. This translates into CASVEGAYTEAFF.

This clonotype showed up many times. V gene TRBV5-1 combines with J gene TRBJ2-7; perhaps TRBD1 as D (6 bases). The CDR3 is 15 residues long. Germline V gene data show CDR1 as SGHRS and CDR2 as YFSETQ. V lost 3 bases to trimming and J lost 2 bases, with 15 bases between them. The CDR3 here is CASSWQGQQTYEQYF. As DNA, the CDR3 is TGCGCCAGCAGCTGGCAAGGACAGCAAACCTACGAGCAGTACTTC.

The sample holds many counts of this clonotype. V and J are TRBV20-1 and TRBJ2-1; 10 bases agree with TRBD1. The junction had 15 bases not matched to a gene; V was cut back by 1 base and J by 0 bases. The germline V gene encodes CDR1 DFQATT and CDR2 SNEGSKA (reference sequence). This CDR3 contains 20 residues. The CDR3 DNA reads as TGCAGTGCTAGAGGGATCGAAGGACAGGGGGTCGACAGCTCCTACAATGAGCAGTTCTTC. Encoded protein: CSARGIEGQGVDSSYNEQFF.

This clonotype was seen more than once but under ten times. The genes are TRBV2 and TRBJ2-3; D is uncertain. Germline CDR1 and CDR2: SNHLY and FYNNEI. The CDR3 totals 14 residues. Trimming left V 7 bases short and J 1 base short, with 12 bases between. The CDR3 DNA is TGTGCCAGCACCCGCGAGTCAGGCACAGATACGCAGTATTTT. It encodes CASTRESGTDTQYF.

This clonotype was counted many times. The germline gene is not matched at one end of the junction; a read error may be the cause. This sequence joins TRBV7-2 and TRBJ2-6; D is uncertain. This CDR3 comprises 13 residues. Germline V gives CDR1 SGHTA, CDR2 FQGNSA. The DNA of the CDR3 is TGTGCCAGGGGTGACTCTGGGACCAACGTCCTGACTTTC. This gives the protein CARGDSGTNVLTF.

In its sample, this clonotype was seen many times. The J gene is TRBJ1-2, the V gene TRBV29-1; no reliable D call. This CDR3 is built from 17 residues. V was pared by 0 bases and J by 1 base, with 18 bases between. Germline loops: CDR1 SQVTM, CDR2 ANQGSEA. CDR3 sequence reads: CSVEDLGVVAFNYGYTF. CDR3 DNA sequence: TGCAGCGTTGAAGATCTGGGAGTAGTCGCCTTTAACTATGGCTACACCTTC.

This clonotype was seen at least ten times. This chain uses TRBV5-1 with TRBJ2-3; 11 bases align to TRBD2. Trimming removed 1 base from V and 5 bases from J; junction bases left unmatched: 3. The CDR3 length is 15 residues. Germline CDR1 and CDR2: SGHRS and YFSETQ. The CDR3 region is CASSLLAGGKDTQYF. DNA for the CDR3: TGCGCCAGCAGCTTGTTAGCGGGGGGGAAAGATACGCAGTATTTT.

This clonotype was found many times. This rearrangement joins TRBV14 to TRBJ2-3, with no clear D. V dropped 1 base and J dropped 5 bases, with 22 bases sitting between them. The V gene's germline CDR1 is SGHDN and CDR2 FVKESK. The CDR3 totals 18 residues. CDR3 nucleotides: TGTGCCAGCAGCCAAGTTTCAAGTTTGACGAATTTTCGAGATACGCAGTATTTT. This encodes CASSQVSSLTNFRDTQYF.

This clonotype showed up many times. Here the CDR3 DNA reads TGTGCCACCAGTGAGACTCGCTATGGCTACACCTTC. Translated: CATSETRYGYTF. The chain joins TRBV24-1 to TRBJ1-2; D is unclear. The germline V and J ends were trimmed by 4 bases and 4 bases, with 6 bases remaining between them. Germline V gene sequence: CDR1 KGHDR, CDR2 SFDVKD. CDR3 length: 12 residues.

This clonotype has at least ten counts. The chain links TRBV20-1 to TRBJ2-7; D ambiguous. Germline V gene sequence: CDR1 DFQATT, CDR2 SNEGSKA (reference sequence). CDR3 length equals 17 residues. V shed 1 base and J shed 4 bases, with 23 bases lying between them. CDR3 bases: TGCAGTGCTAGAGGGACCGGGCCACAACCCTTTGAATACGAGCAGTACGTC. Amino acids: CSARGTGPQPFEYEQYV.

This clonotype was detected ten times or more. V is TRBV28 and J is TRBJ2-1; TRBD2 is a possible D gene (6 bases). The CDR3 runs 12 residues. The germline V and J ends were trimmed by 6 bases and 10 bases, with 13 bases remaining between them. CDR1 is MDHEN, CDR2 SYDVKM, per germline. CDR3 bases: TGTGCCAGCAGGGTGGGAGGCGGGGAGCAGTTCTTC. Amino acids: CASRVGGGEQFF.

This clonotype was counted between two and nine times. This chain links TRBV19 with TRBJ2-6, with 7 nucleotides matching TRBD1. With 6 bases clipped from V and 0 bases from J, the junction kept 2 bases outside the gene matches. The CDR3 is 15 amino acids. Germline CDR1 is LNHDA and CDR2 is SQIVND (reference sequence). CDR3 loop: CASSGTASGANVLTF. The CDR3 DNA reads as TGTGCCAGTAGCGGGACAGCCTCTGGGGCCAACGTCCTGACTTTC.

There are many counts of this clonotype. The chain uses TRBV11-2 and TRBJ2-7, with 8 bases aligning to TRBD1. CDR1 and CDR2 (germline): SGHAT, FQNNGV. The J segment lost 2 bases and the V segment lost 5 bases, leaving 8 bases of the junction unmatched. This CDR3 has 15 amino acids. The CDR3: CASSKGTGPPYEQYF. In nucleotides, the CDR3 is TGTGCCAGCAGCAAAGGGACAGGCCCTCCCTACGAGCAGTACTTC.

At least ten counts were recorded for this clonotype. As DNA, the CDR3 is TGTGCCAGCAGCTCCGCTGTGTTAACAGATAATGGCTACACCTTC. This translates into CASSSAVLTDNGYTF. J is TRBJ1-2 and V is TRBV7-2, with D hard to call. Trimming shortened V by 4 bases and J by 6 bases, and 18 bases separated the two germline ends. This CDR3 is 15 amino acids long. Germline V gene lookup returns CDR1 SGHTA and CDR2 FQGNSA.

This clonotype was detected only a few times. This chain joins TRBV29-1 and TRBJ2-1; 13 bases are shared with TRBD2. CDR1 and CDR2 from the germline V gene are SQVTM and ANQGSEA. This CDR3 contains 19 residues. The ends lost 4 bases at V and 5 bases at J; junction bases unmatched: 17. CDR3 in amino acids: CSVGRGPGTSGVGDNEQFF. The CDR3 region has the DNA TGCAGCGTTGGGAGGGGTCCCGGGACTAGCGGGGTAGGGGACAATGAGCAGTTCTTC.

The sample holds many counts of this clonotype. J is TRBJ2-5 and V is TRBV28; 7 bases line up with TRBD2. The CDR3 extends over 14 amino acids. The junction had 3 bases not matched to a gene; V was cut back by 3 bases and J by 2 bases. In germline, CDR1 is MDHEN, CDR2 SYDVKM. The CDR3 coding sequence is TGTGCCAGCAGTTTGGGAGGGAGACAAGAGACCCAGTACTTC. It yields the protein CASSLGGRQETQYF.

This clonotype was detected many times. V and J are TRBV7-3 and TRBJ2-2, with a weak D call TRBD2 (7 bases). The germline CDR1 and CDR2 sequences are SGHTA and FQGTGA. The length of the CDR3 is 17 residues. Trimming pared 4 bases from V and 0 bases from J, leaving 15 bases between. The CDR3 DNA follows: TGTGCCAGCAGCTCCGGGGGGTCAGGGGCGAACACCGGGGAGCTGTTTTTT. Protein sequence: CASSSGGSGANTGELFF.

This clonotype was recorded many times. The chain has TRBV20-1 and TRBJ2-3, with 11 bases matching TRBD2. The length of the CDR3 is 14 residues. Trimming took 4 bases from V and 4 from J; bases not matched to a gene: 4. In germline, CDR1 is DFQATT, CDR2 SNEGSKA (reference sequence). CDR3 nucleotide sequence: TGCAGTGCTATAGCGGGGGGGCTTTCAGATACGCAGTATTTT. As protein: CSAIAGGLSDTQYF.

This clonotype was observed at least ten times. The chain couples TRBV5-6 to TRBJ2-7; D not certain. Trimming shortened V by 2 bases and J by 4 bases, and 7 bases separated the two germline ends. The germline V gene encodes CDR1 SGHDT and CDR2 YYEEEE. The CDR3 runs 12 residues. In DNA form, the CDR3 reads TGTGCCAGCAGCTTCTGGGGATACGAGCAGTACTTC. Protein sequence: CASSFWGYEQYF.

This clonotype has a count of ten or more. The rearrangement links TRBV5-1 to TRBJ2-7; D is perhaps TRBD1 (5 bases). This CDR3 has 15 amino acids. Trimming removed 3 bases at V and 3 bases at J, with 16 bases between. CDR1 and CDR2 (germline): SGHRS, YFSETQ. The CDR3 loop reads CASSSPTESIYEQYF. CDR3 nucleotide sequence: TGCGCCAGCAGCTCCCCGACAGAATCAATCTACGAGCAGTACTTC.

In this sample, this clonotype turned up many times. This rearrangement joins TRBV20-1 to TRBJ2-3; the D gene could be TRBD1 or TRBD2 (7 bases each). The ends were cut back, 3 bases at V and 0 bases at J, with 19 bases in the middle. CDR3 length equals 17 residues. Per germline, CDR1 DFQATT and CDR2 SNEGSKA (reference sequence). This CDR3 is CSARTGFLAESTDTQYF. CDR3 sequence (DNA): TGCAGTGCTAGGACAGGGTTTCTAGCGGAGAGCACAGATACGCAGTATTTT.

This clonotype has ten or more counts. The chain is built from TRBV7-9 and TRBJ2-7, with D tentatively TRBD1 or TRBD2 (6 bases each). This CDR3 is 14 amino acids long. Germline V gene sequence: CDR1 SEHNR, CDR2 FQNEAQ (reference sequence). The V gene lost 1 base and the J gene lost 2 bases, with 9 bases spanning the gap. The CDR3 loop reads CASSLGGAAYEQYF. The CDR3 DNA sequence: TGTGCCAGCAGCTTAGGGGGGGCCGCCTACGAGCAGTACTTC.